These 10 T cell receptor beta chains were all obtained from the same sample, sequenced in a study of control samples from healthy donors and cancer patients. The table came from immunoSEQ multiplex PCR; TCRdb's copy has only in-frame clones and leaves some out. The table has fewer than 90,000 clones, about 87% seen once; the top ten hold roughly 20%. Input material: blood. The origin of the receptors is a man over 45 in good health.

The CDR3 sequence is CASSLWDEQFF. CDR3 coding DNA: TGTGCCAGCAGCTTATGGGATGAGCAGTTCTTC. The chain couples TRBV7-6 to TRBJ2-1; D is ambiguous. Germline V gene data show CDR1 as SGHVS and CDR2 as FNYEAQ. This CDR3 has 11 residues. Deletions cut 2 bases from V and 8 bases from J, with 4 bases between.

Concerning this clone: Germline is not matched at one junction end, which may reflect a read error. The V and J genes are TRBV2 and TRBJ1-2; 8 nucleotides match TRBD1. The length of the CDR3 is 14 residues. Looked up from germline, CDR1 is SNHLY and CDR2 is FYNNEI. CDR3 sequence reads: CASIEDRGFQGYTF. The CDR3 DNA is TGTGCCAGCATTGAAGACAGGGGATTTCAAGGCTACACCTTC.

This clone occurred once. The chain carries TRBV14 and TRBJ2-5; the D gene could be TRBD1 or TRBD2 (5 bases each). The length of the CDR3 is 15 residues. CDR1 SGHDN and CDR2 FVKESK come from the germline V gene. V lost 4 bases, J lost 2 bases, and 14 bases lay in between. Written as DNA, the CDR3 is TGTGCCAGCAGCCTCGGGACGGCGTTTCAAGAGACCCAGTACTTC. It specifies CASSLGTAFQETQYF.

In this sample, this clone turned up once. The rearrangement links TRBV19 to TRBJ1-4; D remains unclear. The CDR3 is 14 amino acids. The V gene's germline CDR1 is LNHDA and CDR2 SQIVND (reference sequence). The ends were cut back, 3 bases at V and 0 bases at J, with 5 bases in the middle. The DNA of the CDR3 is TGTGCCAGTAGTATGGCAACAACTAATGAAAAACTGTTTTTT. Translated, it gives CASSMATTNEKLFF.

The chain has TRBV2 and TRBJ2-3; TRBD2 matches at 8 bases. V lost 11 bases to trimming and J lost 0 bases; unmatched junction nucleotides: 7. The CDR3 is made up of 14 amino acids. Germline CDR1 reads SNHLY; CDR2 reads FYNNEI. CDR3 in amino acids: CAGGREASTDTQYF. The CDR3 coding sequence is TGTGCCGGTGGGCGGGAGGCGAGCACAGATACGCAGTATTTT.

This clone was seen a single time. V usage is TRBV9 and J usage is TRBJ2-1, with 7 positions matching TRBD2. The CDR3 covers 15 residues. The V gene's germline CDR1 is SGDLS and CDR2 YYNGEE. The V segment lost 2 bases and the J segment 2 bases; nucleotides outside the gene matches: 4. CDR3 residues: CASSVASGTYNEQFF. CDR3 nucleotides: TGTGCCAGCAGCGTTGCTAGCGGAACCTACAATGAGCAGTTCTTC. Complete variable domain (other parts from reference TRBV9 and TRBJ2-1): DSGVTQTPKHLITATGQRVTLRCSPRSGDLSVYWYQQSLDQGLQFLIQYYNGEERAKGNILERFSAQQFPDLHSELNLSSLELGDSALYFCASSVASGTYNEQFFGPGTRLTVL.

This rearrangement joins TRBV5-4 to TRBJ1-2, with 10 bases lining up with TRBD1. Germline trimming cut 3 bases from V and 7 bases from J; bases unmatched to any gene: 6. The CDR3 is 14 amino acids. CDR1 is SGHNT, CDR2 YYREEE, per germline (reference sequence). The CDR3, as DNA: TGTGCCAGCAGCTCTCCGACAGGGGGCCGTGGCTACACCTTC. It is translated as CASSSPTGGRGYTF.

The chain employs TRBV3-1 (or the pseudogene TRBV3-2) and TRBJ2-1; D not certain. The germline CDR1 and CDR2 sequences are LGHDT and YNNKEL (reference sequence). V shed 0 bases and J shed 12 bases, with 12 bases lying between them. CDR3 size: 13 residues. The CDR3 here is CASSQDRAGWQFF. The CDR3 bases are TGTGCCAGCAGCCAAGATAGGGCTGGGTGGCAGTTCTTC.

The rearrangement uses TRBV3-1 (or the pseudogene TRBV3-2) and TRBJ1-1, with D perhaps matching TRBD1 (5 bases). Per the germline V gene, CDR1 is LGHDT and CDR2 is YNNKEL (reference sequence). Trimming cost V 7 bases and J 1 base, with 13 bases left between them. CDR3 length equals 14 residues. The CDR3 DNA follows: TGTGCCAGCACCTCCGGGACGGGGAACACTGAAGCTTTCTTT. Amino acids: CASTSGTGNTEAFF.

This clone was seen more than once but under ten times. V usage is TRBV6-4 and J usage is TRBJ2-1; D possibly corresponds to TRBD2 (6 bases). The CDR3 length is 15 residues. Trimming shortened V by 4 bases and J by 0 bases, and 10 bases separated the two germline ends. From germline, CDR1 is MRHNA and CDR2 SNTAGT. The CDR3 bases are TGTGCCAGCAGTGCTAGCGAAGGCTCCTACAATGAGCAGTTCTTC. Its protein product is CASSASEGSYNEQFF.